This TCR beta chain came from a study of blood T cell repertoires in COVID-19. Only in-frame clones appear in the TCRdb table, and some are missing; sequencing was by immunoSEQ multiplex PCR. The table shows hundreds of thousands of clones, with approximately 78% occurring only once. Participant age was roughly 18 to 89 years, and participants resided in around 24 US areas. This CDR3 spans 12 amino acids. The germline V gene encodes CDR1 GTSNPN and CDR2 SVGIG (reference sequence). V was cut by 6 bases and J by 4 bases, with 10 bases left in between. The genes are TRBV30 and TRBJ1-3; no firm D call. The specimen sequenced was PBMCs or T cells enriched from blood (not recorded which). The TCR sequence derives from a middle-aged man who had been exposed to COVID-19. CDR3 in DNA: TGTGCCTGCGGGATCCTAGGAAACACCATATATTTT. Protein: CACGILGNTIYF.